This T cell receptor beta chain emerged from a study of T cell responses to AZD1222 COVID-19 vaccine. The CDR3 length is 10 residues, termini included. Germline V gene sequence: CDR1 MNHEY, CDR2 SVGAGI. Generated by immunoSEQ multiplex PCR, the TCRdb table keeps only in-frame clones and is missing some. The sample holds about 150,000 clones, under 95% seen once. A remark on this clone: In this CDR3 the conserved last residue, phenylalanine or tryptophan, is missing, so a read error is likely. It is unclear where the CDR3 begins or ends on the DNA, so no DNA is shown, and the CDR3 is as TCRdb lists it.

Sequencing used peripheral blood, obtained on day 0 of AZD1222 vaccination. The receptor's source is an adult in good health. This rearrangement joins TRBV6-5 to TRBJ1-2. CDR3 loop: CASSSGTQPE.